One sample yielded the 18 T cell receptor beta chains listed below, sequenced in a study of cytomegalovirus exposure and HLA in healthy donors. The PCR had 60 Vbeta and 13 Jbeta primers. Profiling relied on immunoSEQ multiplex PCR, and the TCRdb table lists in-frame clones only, not all of them. The table shows about 75,000 clones, with 65% to 90% occurring only once. Specimen: PBMCs. Receptor source: a man between 65 and 85 years old in good health and CMV-seropositive.

V usage is TRBV2 and J usage is TRBJ2-2; 7 bases align to TRBD2. CDR1 and CDR2 (germline): SNHLY, FYNNEI. V gave up 4 bases and J gave up 6 bases; unmatched junction bases: 8. The CDR3 sequence is 15 residues long. The DNA of the CDR3 is TGTGCCAGCAGTGGGTGGGCGGGAGTCGCCGGGGAGCTGTTTTTT. It specifies CASSGWAGVAGELFF.

The V and J genes are TRBV12-5 and TRBJ1-1; D not resolved. The germline V and J ends were trimmed by 7 bases and 0 bases, with 6 bases remaining between them. The CDR3 totals 12 residues. The germline V gene has CDR1 LGHNT and CDR2 FRNRAP. The CDR3 nucleotides read TGTGCTAGTGCCCTCTTGAACACTGAAGCTTTCTTT. Encoded protein: CASALLNTEAFF.

This clone was found once. The genes are TRBV2 and TRBJ1-3, with TRBD1 matching 7 bases. From germline, CDR1 is SNHLY and CDR2 FYNNEI. Losses at the gene ends were 6 bases for V and 4 bases for J; bases not matched to a gene: 3. The CDR3 spans 13 residues. The CDR3 region has the DNA TGTGCCAGCAGCCCGGGACAGGGAAACACCATATATTTT. Translated: CASSPGQGNTIYF.

The chain uses TRBV7-2 and TRBJ2-7, with D possibly matching TRBD1 (5 bases). The germline V gene encodes CDR1 SGHTA and CDR2 FQGNSA. The V end was cut by 3 bases, the J end by 0 bases, with 12 bases between. This CDR3 is 15 amino acids long. The CDR3 loop is CASSFPGFSSYEQYF. CDR3 in DNA: TGTGCCAGCAGCTTCCCAGGGTTTAGCTCCTACGAGCAGTACTTC.

The chain links TRBV30 to TRBJ2-4; 10 nucleotides agree with TRBD2. The junction had 2 bases not matched to a gene; V was cut back by 2 bases and J by 10 bases. Per the germline V gene, CDR1 is GTSNPN and CDR2 is SVGIG (reference sequence). The CDR3 loop spans 12 amino acids. Here the CDR3 DNA reads TGTGCCTGGAGTATGACTAGCGGGATTCAGTACTTC. It specifies CAWSMTSGIQYF.

The chain links TRBV15 to TRBJ2-5, with D maybe TRBD2 (5 bases). From germline, CDR1 is LNHNV and CDR2 YYDKDF (reference sequence). This CDR3 is 13 amino acids long. Trimming removed 3 bases at V and 2 bases at J, with 7 bases between. The CDR3 protein is CATSRWEQETQYF. The CDR3 DNA is TGTGCCACCAGCAGGTGGGAGCAAGAGACCCAGTACTTC.

The chain recombines TRBV4-1 with TRBJ2-3, with D possibly being TRBD2 (5 bases). Germline CDR1 MGHRA, CDR2 YSYEKL. Deletions cut 0 bases from V and 3 bases from J, with 7 bases between. This CDR3 is built from 14 residues. As DNA, the CDR3 is TGCGCCAGCAGCCAAGATAGAGGGACAGATACGCAGTATTTT. This translates into CASSQDRGTDTQYF.

In DNA form, the CDR3 reads TGTGCCAGCAGCCAAGTTCAAACCGGAGCAATAGTGTACGAGCAGTACTTC. It encodes CASSQVQTGAIVYEQYF. The genes are TRBV4-2 and TRBJ2-7; no definite D call. This CDR3 is built from 17 residues. Trimming took off 1 base at V and 4 bases at J, with 20 bases between the two ends. CDR1 LGHNA and CDR2 YNFKEQ come from the germline V gene.

The chain uses TRBV19 and TRBJ1-5; TRBD1 matches at 11 bases. V was pared by 6 bases and J by 4 bases, with 2 bases of the junction left unmatched. Per the germline V gene, CDR1 is LNHDA and CDR2 is SQIVND (reference sequence). This CDR3 contains 14 residues. CDR3 loop: CASRGTGGNQPQHF. In DNA form, the CDR3 reads TGTGCCAGTAGAGGGACAGGGGGAAATCAGCCCCAGCATTTT.

This sequence joins TRBV6-1 and TRBJ1-5; D is unclear. Germline CDR1 is MNHNS and CDR2 is SASEGT. V was trimmed by 2 bases and J by 6 bases, leaving 8 bases between them. The length of the CDR3 is 13 residues. CDR3 sequence: CASSEQEGQPQHF. The CDR3 DNA is TGTGCCAGCAGTGAACAGGAAGGTCAGCCCCAGCATTTT.

The V and J genes are TRBV4-2 and TRBJ2-1, with 10 bases that match TRBD1. V was pared by 1 base and J by 6 bases, with 3 bases of the junction left unmatched. Germline CDR1 LGHNA, CDR2 YNFKEQ. This CDR3 is built from 15 residues. CDR3 region: CASSQGQGATNEQFF. The CDR3, as DNA: TGTGCCAGCAGCCAAGGACAGGGGGCTACCAATGAGCAGTTCTTC.

The V and J genes are TRBV6-1 and TRBJ2-7; no clear D. Trimming took 0 bases from V and 13 from J, leaving 22 bases between them. The CDR3 runs 15 residues. Per the germline V gene, CDR1 is MNHNS and CDR2 is SASEGT. The CDR3 sequence: CASSEALNSPTSKYF. CDR3 bases: TGTGCCAGCAGTGAAGCTCTTAATAGTCCTACGAGCAAATACTTC.

The rearrangement uses TRBV5-1 and TRBJ1-2; 10 bases are shared with TRBD1. This CDR3 is built from 13 residues. The J segment lost 8 bases and the V segment lost 4 bases, leaving 5 bases of the junction unmatched. Germline-derived CDR1 and CDR2 are SGHRS and YFSETQ. The CDR3 DNA is TGCGCCAGCAGCAGGGGACAGGGGACAGGCTACACCTTC. Translating gives CASSRGQGTGYTF.

The rearrangement links TRBV11-2 to TRBJ1-5; the D gene is possibly TRBD1 (6 bases). The CDR3 has 15 residues. Trimming removed 1 base at V and 7 bases at J, with 14 bases between. Germline CDR1 is SGHAT and CDR2 is FQNNGV. This CDR3 is CASSLGAGARQPQHF. The CDR3 DNA reads TGTGCCAGCAGCTTAGGGGCAGGGGCCCGACAGCCCCAGCATTTT. The full variable domain, in which reference TRBV11-2 and TRBJ1-5 provide the parts outside the CDR3, is EAGVAQSPRYKIIEKRQSVAFWCNPISGHATLYWYQQILGQGPKLLIQFQNNGVVDDSQLPKDRFSAERLKGVDSTLKIQPAKLEDSAVYLCASSLGAGARQPQHFGDGTRLSIL.

In its sample, this clone was seen once. The rearrangement uses TRBV30 and TRBJ1-1; D uncertain. CDR3 length equals 13 residues. Trimming removed 2 bases at V and 5 bases at J, with 12 bases between. CDR1 and CDR2 (germline): GTSNPN, SVGIG (reference sequence). Here the CDR3 reads CAWSLTSGTEAFF. The CDR3 region has the DNA TGTGCCTGGAGTCTTACCTCCGGGACTGAAGCTTTCTTT.

This clone was seen once. The V and J genes are TRBV5-1 and TRBJ2-1; 9 nucleotides line up with TRBD2. V dropped 2 bases and J dropped 6; count of bases not matched to a gene: 6. Germline V gene sequence: CDR1 SGHRS, CDR2 YFSETQ. The CDR3 consists of 15 residues. CDR3 DNA: TGCGCCAGCAGCTTAACAGCGGGAGGCGCCAATGAGCAGTTCTTC. It translates to CASSLTAGGANEQFF.

The chain is built from TRBV5-4 and TRBJ2-5; D is perhaps TRBD2 (6 bases). The germline V and J ends were trimmed by 4 bases and 1 base, with 17 bases remaining between them. From germline, CDR1 is SGHNT and CDR2 YYREEE (reference sequence). CDR3 length: 16 residues. The CDR3: CASSQRSGYRQETQYF. The CDR3, as DNA: TGTGCCAGCAGCCAAAGGAGCGGGTATCGCCAAGAGACCCAGTACTTC.

This sequence joins TRBV7-2 and TRBJ1-5; 8 bases line up with TRBD1. Germline lookup yields CDR1 SGHTA and CDR2 FQGNSA. This CDR3 is built from 15 residues. The V and J ends lost 5 bases and 5 bases, in that order; junction bases with no gene match: 8. The CDR3 coding sequence is TGTGCCAGCAGCATTACAGGGGGGGACGATCAGCCCCAGCATTTT. Translating it yields CASSITGGDDQPQHF.